These 20 T cell receptor beta chains were all obtained from the same sample, sequenced in a study of T cell responses to AZD1222 COVID-19 vaccine. TCRdb's table, derived via immunoSEQ multiplex PCR, lists solely in-frame clones and lacks some. Among approximately 170,000 clones listed, 70% to 90% were seen once. This sample comprised peripheral blood, obtained 28 days after the second AZD1222 dose. The origin of the receptors is an adult who received the AZD1222 COVID-19 vaccine.

This clone was detected only a few times. The CDR3 sequence: CASSFGEGSGELFF. In DNA, the CDR3 is TGTGCCAGCAGCTTCGGGGAGGGTAGCGGGGAGCTGTTTTTT. The V gene is TRBV7-6, the J gene TRBJ2-2, with TRBD2 identical over 7 bases. Germline loops: CDR1 SGHVS, CDR2 FNYEAQ. CDR3 length: 14 residues. The junction had 5 bases not matched to a gene; V was cut back by 3 bases and J by 7 bases. Drawing the rest from reference TRBV7-6 and TRBJ2-2, the complete variable domain is GAGVSQSPRYKVTKRGQDVALRCDPISGHVSLYWYRQALGQGPEFLTYFNYEAQQDKSGLPNDRFSAERPEGSISTLTIQRTEQRDSAMYRCASSFGEGSGELFFGEGSRLTVL.

The CDR3 coding sequence is TGTGCCAGCAGCCGGGTATTCAACACAGATACGCAGTATTTT. It translates to CASSRVFNTDTQYF. This chain uses TRBV4-2 with TRBJ2-3; D gene ambiguous. The germline V and J ends were trimmed by 4 bases and 2 bases, with 10 bases remaining between them. Germline CDR1 and CDR2: LGHNA and YNFKEQ. The CDR3 has 14 residues.

In the case of this clone: Other DNA sequences in the sample encode the same CDR3. The rearrangement links TRBV6-5 to TRBJ2-1, with TRBD1 matching 9 bases. Trimming cost V 0 bases and J 2 bases; bases outside gene matches: 2. The CDR3 length is 16 residues. The germline CDR1 and CDR2 sequences are MNHEY and SVGAGI. The CDR3 DNA reads TGTGCCAGCAGTTACTCGAACAGGGGGCCCTACAATGAGCAGTTCTTC. Its translation: CASSYSNRGPYNEQFF.

The genes are TRBV28 and TRBJ1-1; weak D call: TRBD1 (5 bases). V was cut by 5 bases and J by 4 bases, with 14 bases left in between. The CDR3 is 14 amino acids. Germline lookup yields CDR1 MDHEN and CDR2 SYDVKM. The CDR3 is CASSPGRWSTEAFF. CDR3 bases: TGTGCCAGCAGTCCGGGACGGTGGAGCACTGAAGCTTTCTTT.

The chain employs TRBV19 and TRBJ1-1, with 7 bases identical to TRBD1. Germline V gene sequence: CDR1 LNHDA, CDR2 SQIVND (reference sequence). Trimming removed 9 bases from V and 1 base from J; junction bases left unmatched: 8. The CDR3 extends over 14 amino acids. The CDR3 DNA follows: TGTGCCAGCTTAAGACAGGGCCGGAACACTGAAGCTTTCTTT. Encoded protein: CASLRQGRNTEAFF.

The CDR3 here is CASSPGRLNTYSNQPQHF. In DNA form, the CDR3 reads TGTGCCAGCAGCCCGGGACGGCTGAATACCTATAGCAATCAGCCCCAGCATTTT. V gene TRBV7-8 combines with J gene TRBJ1-5; D is perhaps TRBD1 (5 bases). The CDR3 runs to 18 residues. The germline gives CDR1 SGHVS, CDR2 FQNEAQ. V shed 5 bases and J shed 0 bases, with 20 bases lying between them.

This clone has just one count. The rearrangement uses TRBV7-9 and TRBJ2-1; 7 bases are a match to TRBD2. The germline V gene has CDR1 SEHNR and CDR2 FQNEAQ (reference sequence). This CDR3 comprises 19 residues. The junction had 20 bases not matched to a gene; V was cut back by 5 bases and J by 4 bases. CDR3: CASSRDFGGSGPIYNEQFF. In DNA, the CDR3 is TGTGCCAGCAGCCGTGACTTCGGCGGTAGCGGGCCTATATACAATGAGCAGTTCTTC.

The rearrangement uses TRBV23-1 and TRBJ2-6; perhaps TRBD1 as D (5 bases). TRBV23-1 counts as an open reading frame of uncertain function. The CDR3 is 17 amino acids. V was shortened by 6 bases and J by 3 bases, with 18 bases between the two germline ends. This CDR3 is CASSLRTHANGANVLTF. DNA for the CDR3: TGCGCCAGCAGCCTTCGGACACATGCTAATGGGGCCAACGTCCTGACTTTC.

The chain couples TRBV2 to TRBJ2-3, with D maybe TRBD1 (5 bases). V gave up 4 bases and J gave up 4 bases, with 9 bases separating them. Germline loops: CDR1 SNHLY, CDR2 FYNNEI. This CDR3 spans 13 amino acids. CDR3 amino acids: CASSGTPPDTQYF. The CDR3 DNA reads as TGTGCCAGCAGTGGGACACCCCCAGATACGCAGTATTTT.

J is TRBJ1-4 and V is TRBV19, with unresolved D. The CDR3 has 14 residues. The ends were cut back, 3 bases at V and 5 bases at J, with 10 bases in the middle. CDR1 and CDR2 from the germline V gene are LNHDA and SQIVND (reference sequence). CDR3: CASSIAFGNEKLFF. The CDR3 DNA is TGTGCCAGTAGTATCGCCTTCGGGAATGAAAAACTGTTTTTT.

The CDR3 bases are TGTGCCAGCAGTTACCAGCAGGGGGCGACTGAAGCTTTCTTT. Protein: CASSYQQGATEAFF. The chain recombines TRBV6-5 with TRBJ1-1, with 8 bases matching TRBD1. V dropped 2 bases and J dropped 5; count of bases not matched to a gene: 4. Germline V gene lookup returns CDR1 MNHEY and CDR2 SVGAGI. The CDR3 is made up of 14 amino acids.

V and J are TRBV6-5 and TRBJ1-1, with no clear D. The germline gives CDR1 MNHEY, CDR2 SVGAGI. This CDR3 is 15 amino acids long. Trimming took 7 bases from V and 1 from J, leaving 16 bases between them. In DNA form, the CDR3 reads TGTGCCAGCAAGTACTCCCTACCGGGGAACACTGAAGCTTTCTTT. This gives the protein CASKYSLPGNTEAFF.

The chain uses TRBV15 and TRBJ1-6; 8 bases agree with TRBD1. The V segment lost 3 bases and the J segment 10 bases; nucleotides outside the gene matches: 14. Germline CDR1 LNHNV, CDR2 YYDKDF (reference sequence). CDR3 length equals 17 residues. CDR3: CATSSIPGQARRSPLHF. In DNA form, the CDR3 reads TGTGCCACCAGCAGCATACCGGGACAGGCCCGACGGTCACCCCTCCACTTT.

The V and J genes are TRBV7-8 and TRBJ1-1; 7 bases agree with TRBD1. This CDR3 is 15 amino acids long. The V segment lost 7 bases and the J segment 0 bases; nucleotides outside the gene matches: 8. CDR1 is SGHVS and CDR2 is FQNEAQ in the germline V gene. Here the CDR3 reads CASTKGAGLNTEAFF. The DNA for the CDR3 is TGTGCCAGCACCAAGGGGGCAGGGTTGAACACTGAAGCTTTCTTT.

The chain couples TRBV19 to TRBJ1-4, with TRBD1 matching 9 bases. J gave up 6 bases and V 6 bases, and 2 bases lay outside the gene matches. The germline CDR1 and CDR2 sequences are LNHDA and SQIVND (reference sequence). The CDR3 is 13 amino acids. The CDR3 DNA follows: TGTGCCAGTAGGGGACAGGGACATGAAAAACTGTTTTTT. As protein: CASRGQGHEKLFF.

V and J are TRBV7-2 and TRBJ1-3; TRBD1 aligns across 8 bases. The CDR3 has 15 amino acids. The trim removed 5 bases at V and 0 bases at J, leaving 3 bases unmatched. CDR1 and CDR2 (germline): SGHTA, FQGNSA. CDR3 nucleotide sequence: TGTGCCAGCAGCATCGACAGGGGCTCTGGAAACACCATATATTTT. This gives the protein CASSIDRGSGNTIYF.

The chain links TRBV9 to TRBJ2-2; no clear D. The CDR3 extends over 12 amino acids. V gave up 0 bases and J gave up 6 bases, with 3 bases separating them. Germline CDR1 and CDR2: SGDLS and YYNGEE. CDR3 nucleotide sequence: TGTGCCAGCAGCGTAGACGCCGGGGAGCTGTTTTTT. Translation: CASSVDAGELFF.

The chain links TRBV10-2 to TRBJ2-1, with 7 bases aligning to TRBD1. This CDR3 region has 17 residues. V was pared by 4 bases and J by 2 bases, with 11 bases of the junction left unmatched. Germline V gives CDR1 WSHSY, CDR2 SAAADI. CDR3 DNA sequence: TGCGCCAGCAGTGGTGACGGGACAGCTACCGCCTACAATGAGCAGTTCTTC. It specifies CASSGDGTATAYNEQFF.

The chain combines TRBV19 with TRBJ1-3; D gene unclear. The CDR3 covers 13 residues. V was pared by 3 bases and J by 1 base, with 4 bases between. Germline CDR1 is LNHDA and CDR2 is SQIVND (reference sequence). In DNA, the CDR3 is TGTGCCAGTAGTATTGAGTCTGGAAACACCATATATTTT. It is translated as CASSIESGNTIYF.

This chain links TRBV3-1 (or the pseudogene TRBV3-2) with TRBJ2-3; unclear D gene. CDR3 length: 14 amino acids. V was clipped by 3 bases and J by 6 bases, with 13 bases between them. The V gene's germline CDR1 is LGHDT and CDR2 YNNKEL (reference sequence). The CDR3 loop is CASSQGLDGDTQYF. The CDR3 DNA reads TGTGCCAGCAGCCAGGGTTTAGATGGTGATACGCAGTATTTT.